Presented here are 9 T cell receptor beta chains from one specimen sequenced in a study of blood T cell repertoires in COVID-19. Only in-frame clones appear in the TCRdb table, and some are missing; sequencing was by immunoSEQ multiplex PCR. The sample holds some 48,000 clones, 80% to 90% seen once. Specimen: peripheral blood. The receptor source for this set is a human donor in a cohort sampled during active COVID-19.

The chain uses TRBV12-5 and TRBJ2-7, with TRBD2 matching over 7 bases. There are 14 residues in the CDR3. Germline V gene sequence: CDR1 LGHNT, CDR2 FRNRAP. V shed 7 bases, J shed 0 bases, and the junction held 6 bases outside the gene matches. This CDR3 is CASASGGSSYEQYF. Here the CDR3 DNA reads TGTGCTAGTGCTTCCGGGGGGAGCTCCTACGAGCAGTACTTC. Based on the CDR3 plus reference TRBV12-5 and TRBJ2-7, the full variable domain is DARVTQTPRHKVTEMGQEVTMRCQPILGHNTVFWYRQTMMQGLELLAYFRNRAPLDDSGMPKDRFSAEMPDATLATLKIQPSEPRDSAVYFCASASGGSSYEQYFGPGTRLTVT.

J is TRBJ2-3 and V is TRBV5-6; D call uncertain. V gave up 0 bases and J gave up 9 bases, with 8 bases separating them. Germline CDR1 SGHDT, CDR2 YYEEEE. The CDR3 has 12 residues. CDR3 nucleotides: TGTGCCAGCAGCTTGGATTCCCGGACGCAGTATTTT. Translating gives CASSLDSRTQYF.

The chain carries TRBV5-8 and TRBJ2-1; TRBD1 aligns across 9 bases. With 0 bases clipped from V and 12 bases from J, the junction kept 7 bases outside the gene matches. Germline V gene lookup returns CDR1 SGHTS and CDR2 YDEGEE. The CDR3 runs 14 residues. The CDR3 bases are TGTGCCAGCAGCTTGGCCGGGAGACAGGGGGGGCAGTTCTTC. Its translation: CASSLAGRQGGQFF. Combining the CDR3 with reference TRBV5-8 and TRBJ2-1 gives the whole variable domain EAGVTQSPTHLIKTRGQQATLRCSPISGHTSVYWYQQALGLGLQFLLWYDEGEERNRGNFPPRFSGRQFPNYSSELNVNALELEDSALYLCASSLAGRQGGQFFGPGTRLTVL.

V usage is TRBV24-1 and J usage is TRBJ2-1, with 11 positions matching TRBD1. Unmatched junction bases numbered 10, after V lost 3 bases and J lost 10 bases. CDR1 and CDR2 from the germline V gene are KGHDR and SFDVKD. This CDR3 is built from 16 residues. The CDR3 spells CATSDERPGQGDEQFF. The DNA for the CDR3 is TGTGCCACCAGTGATGAACGCCCGGGACAGGGGGACGAGCAGTTCTTC.

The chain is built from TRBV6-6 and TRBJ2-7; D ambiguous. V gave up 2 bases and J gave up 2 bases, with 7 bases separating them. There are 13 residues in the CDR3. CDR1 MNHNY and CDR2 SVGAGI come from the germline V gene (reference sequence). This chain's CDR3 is CASSYPPAYEQYF. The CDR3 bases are TGTGCCAGCAGTTACCCCCCAGCCTACGAGCAGTACTTC.

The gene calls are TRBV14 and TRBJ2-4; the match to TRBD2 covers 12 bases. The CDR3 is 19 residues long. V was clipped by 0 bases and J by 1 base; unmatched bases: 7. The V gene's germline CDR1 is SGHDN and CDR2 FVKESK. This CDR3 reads CASSQDSSGGALAKNIQYF. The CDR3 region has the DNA TGTGCCAGCAGCCAAGATTCTAGCGGGGGGGCGCTGGCCAAAAACATTCAGTACTTC.

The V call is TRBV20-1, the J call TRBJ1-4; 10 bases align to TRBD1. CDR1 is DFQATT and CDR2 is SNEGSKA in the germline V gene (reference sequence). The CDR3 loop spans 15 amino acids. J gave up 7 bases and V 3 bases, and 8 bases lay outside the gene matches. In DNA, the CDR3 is TGCAGTGCTAGTGGGAGGACAGGGGGACGTGAAAAACTGTTTTTT. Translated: CSASGRTGGREKLFF.

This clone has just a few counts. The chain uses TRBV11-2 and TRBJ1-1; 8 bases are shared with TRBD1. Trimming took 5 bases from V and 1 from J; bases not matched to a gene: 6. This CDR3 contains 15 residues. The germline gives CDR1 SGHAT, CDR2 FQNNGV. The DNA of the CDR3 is TGTGCCAGCAGCCCGGACAGGGCAGGGAACACTGAAGCTTTCTTT. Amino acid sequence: CASSPDRAGNTEAFF.

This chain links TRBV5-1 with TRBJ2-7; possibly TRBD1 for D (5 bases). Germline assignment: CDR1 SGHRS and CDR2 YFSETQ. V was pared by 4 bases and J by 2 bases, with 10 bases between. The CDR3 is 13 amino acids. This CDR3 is CASSPAGPYEQYF. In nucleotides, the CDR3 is TGCGCCAGCAGCCCCGCAGGGCCCTACGAGCAGTACTTC. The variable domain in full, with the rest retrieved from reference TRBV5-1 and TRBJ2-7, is KAGVTQTPRYLIKTRGQQVTLSCSPISGHRSVSWYQQTPGQGLQFLFEYFSETQRNKGNFPGRFSGRQFSNSRSEMNVSTLELGDSALYLCASSPAGPYEQYFGPGTRLTVT.